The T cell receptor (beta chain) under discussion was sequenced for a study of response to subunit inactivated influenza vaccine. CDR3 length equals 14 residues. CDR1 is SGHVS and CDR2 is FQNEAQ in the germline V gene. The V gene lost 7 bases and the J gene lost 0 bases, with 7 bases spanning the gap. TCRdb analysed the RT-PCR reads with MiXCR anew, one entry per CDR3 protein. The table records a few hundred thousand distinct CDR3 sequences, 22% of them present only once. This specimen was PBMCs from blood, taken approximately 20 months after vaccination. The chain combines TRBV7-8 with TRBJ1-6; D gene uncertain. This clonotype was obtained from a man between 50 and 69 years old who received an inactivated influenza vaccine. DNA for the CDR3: TGTGCCAGCATGTCTAGCTCCTATAATTCACCCCTCCACTTT. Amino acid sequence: CASMSSSYNSPLHF.